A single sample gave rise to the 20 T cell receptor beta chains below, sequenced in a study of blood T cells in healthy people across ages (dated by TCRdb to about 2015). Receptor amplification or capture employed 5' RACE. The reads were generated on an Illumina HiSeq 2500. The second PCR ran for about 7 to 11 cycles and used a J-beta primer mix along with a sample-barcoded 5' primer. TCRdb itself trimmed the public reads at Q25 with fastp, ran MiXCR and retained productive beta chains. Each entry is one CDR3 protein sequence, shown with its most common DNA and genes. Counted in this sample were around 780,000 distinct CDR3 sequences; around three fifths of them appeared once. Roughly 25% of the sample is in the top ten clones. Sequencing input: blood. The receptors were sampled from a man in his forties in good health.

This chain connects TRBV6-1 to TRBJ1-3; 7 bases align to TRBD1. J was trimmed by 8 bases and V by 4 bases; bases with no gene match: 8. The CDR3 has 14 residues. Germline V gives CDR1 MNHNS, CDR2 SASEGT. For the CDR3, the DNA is TGTGCCAGCAGTGCCGGACAGGTTATAGACACCATATATTTT. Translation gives CASSAGQVIDTIYF.

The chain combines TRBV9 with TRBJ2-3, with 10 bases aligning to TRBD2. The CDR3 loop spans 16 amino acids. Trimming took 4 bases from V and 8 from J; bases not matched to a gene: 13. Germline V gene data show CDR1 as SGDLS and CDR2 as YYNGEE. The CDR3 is CASSPPSGGALATQYF. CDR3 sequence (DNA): TGTGCCAGCAGCCCCCCCAGCGGGGGGGCCTTAGCTACGCAGTATTTT.

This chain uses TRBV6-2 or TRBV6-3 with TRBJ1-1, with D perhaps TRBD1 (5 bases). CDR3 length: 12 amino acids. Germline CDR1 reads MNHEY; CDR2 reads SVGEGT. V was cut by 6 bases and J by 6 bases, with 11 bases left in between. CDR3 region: CASRDTGAEAFF. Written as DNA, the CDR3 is TGTGCCAGCAGGGACACGGGAGCTGAAGCTTTCTTT.

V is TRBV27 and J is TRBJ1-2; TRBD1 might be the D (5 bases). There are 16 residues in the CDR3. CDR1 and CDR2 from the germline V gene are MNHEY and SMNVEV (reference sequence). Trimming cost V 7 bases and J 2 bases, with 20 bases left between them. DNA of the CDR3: TGTGCCAGCAAGTTGGAATGGGGCAGAGGGAACTATGGCTACACCTTC. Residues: CASKLEWGRGNYGYTF.

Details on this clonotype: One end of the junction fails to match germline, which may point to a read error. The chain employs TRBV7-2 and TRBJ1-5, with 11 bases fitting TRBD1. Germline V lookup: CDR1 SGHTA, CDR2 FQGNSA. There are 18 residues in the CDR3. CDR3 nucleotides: TGTGCCAGCAGCTTTGGGGACAGGGGGTGGATAGGGGATCAGTCCCAGCATTTT. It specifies CASSFGDRGWIGDQSQHF. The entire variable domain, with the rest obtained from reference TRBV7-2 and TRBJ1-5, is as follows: GAGVSQSPSNKVTEKGKDVELRCDPISGHTALYWYRQSLGQGLEFLIYFQGNSAPDKSGLPSDRFSAERTGGSVSTLTIQRTQQEDSAVYLCASSFGDRGWIGDQSQHFGDGTRLSIL.

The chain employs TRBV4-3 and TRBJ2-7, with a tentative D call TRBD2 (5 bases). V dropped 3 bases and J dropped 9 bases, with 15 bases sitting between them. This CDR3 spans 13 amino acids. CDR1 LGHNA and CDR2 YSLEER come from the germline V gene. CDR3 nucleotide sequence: TGCGCCAGCAGCCAGAACTGGGGAGACGGGCAGTACTTC. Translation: CASSQNWGDGQYF.

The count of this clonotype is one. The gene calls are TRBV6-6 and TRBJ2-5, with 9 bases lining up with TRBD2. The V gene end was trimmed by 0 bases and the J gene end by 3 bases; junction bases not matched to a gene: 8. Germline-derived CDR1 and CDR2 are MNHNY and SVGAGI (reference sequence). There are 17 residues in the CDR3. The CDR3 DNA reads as TGTGCCAGCAGTTACTCGGTAGCGGGGGCCAAGAAAGAGACCCAGTACTTC. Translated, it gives CASSYSVAGAKKETQYF.

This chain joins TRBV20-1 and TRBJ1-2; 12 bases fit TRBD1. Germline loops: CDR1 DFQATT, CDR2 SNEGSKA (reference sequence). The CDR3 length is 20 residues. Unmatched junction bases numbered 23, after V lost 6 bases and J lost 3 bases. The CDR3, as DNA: TGCAGTGCCACCGGAAGCTGGGACGGGACAGGGGGCAATTGGTACTATGGCTACACCTTC. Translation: CSATGSWDGTGGNWYYGYTF.

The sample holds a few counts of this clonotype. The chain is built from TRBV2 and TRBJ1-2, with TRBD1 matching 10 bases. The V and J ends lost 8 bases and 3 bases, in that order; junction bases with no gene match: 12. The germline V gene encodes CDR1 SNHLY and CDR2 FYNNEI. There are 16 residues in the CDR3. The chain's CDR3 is CASPKARDRGHYGYTF. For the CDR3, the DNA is TGTGCCAGCCCAAAGGCCCGGGACAGGGGACACTATGGCTACACCTTC.

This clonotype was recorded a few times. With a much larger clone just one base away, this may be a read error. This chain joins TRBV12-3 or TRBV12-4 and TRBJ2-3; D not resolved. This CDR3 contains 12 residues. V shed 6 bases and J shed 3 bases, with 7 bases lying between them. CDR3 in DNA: TGTGCCAGCAGACTCTTTACAGATACGCAGTATTTT. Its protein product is CASRLFTDTQYF.

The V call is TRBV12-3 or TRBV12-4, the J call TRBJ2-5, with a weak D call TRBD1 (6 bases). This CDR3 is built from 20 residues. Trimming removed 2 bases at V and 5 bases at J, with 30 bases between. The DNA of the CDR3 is TGTGCCAGCAGTTTAAACCCGAAGATATGGGGGCAGGGAGAAGGGGAGACCCAGTACTTC. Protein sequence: CASSLNPKIWGQGEGETQYF.

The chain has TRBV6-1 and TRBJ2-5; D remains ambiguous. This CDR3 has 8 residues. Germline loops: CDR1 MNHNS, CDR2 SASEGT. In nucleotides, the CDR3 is TGTACTACGGAGACCCAGTACTTC. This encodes CTTETQYF.

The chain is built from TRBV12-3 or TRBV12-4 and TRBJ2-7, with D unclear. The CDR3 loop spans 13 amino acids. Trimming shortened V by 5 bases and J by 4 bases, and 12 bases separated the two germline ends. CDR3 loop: CASSVVVAYEQYF. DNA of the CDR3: TGTGCCAGCAGTGTAGTAGTCGCTTACGAGCAGTACTTC.

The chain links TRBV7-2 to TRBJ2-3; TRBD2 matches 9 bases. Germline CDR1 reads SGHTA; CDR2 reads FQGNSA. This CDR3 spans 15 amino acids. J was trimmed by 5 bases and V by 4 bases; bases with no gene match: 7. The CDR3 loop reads CASSSLAGDIDTQYF. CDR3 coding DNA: TGTGCCAGCAGCTCTTTAGCGGGAGATATAGATACGCAGTATTTT.

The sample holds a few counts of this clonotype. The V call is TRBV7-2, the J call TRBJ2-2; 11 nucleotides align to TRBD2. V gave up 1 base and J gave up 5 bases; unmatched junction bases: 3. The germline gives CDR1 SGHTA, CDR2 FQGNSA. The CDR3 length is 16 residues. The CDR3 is CASSLVAGGKTGELFF. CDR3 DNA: TGTGCCAGCAGCTTAGTAGCGGGGGGGAAAACCGGGGAGCTGTTTTTT.

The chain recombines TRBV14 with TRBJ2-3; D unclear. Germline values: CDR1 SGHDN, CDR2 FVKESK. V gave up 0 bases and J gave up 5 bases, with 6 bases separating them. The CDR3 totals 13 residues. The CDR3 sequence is CASSQDFKDTQYF. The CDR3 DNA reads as TGTGCCAGCAGCCAAGATTTTAAAGATACGCAGTATTTT. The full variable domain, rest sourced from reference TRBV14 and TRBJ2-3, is EAGVTQFPSHSVIEKGQTVTLRCDPISGHDNLYWYRRVMGKEIKFLLHFVKESKQDESGMPNNRFLAERTGGTYSTLKVQPAELEDSGVYFCASSQDFKDTQYFGPGTRLTVL.

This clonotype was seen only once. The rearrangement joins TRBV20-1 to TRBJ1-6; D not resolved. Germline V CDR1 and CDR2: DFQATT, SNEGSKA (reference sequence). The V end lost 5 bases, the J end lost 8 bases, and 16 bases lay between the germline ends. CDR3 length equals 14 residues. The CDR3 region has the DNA TGCAGTGCTGCGAGTGGTGTCCTCGATTCACCCCTCCACTTT. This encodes CSAASGVLDSPLHF.

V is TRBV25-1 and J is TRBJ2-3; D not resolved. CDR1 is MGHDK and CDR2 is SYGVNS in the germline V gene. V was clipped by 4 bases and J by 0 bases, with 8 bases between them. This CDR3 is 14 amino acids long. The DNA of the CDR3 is TGTGCCAGCAGTGGACAAATTAGCACAGATACGCAGTATTTT. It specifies CASSGQISTDTQYF.

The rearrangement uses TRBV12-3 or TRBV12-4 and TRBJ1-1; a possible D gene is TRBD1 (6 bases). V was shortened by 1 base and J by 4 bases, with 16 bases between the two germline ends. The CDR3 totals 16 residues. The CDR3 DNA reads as TGTGCCAGCAGTTTAGAGCAGGGGTGGGGTGGCACTGAAGCTTTCTTT. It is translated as CASSLEQGWGGTEAFF.

In DNA form, the CDR3 reads TGTGCCAGCAGAACAGGGGGGGGGATCTCCTACGAGCAGTACTTC. Translating it yields CASRTGGGISYEQYF. The rearrangement links TRBV6-1 to TRBJ2-7, with D possibly matching TRBD1 (8 bases). V gave up 6 bases and J gave up 0 bases, with 15 bases separating them. The CDR3 length is 15 residues. CDR1 and CDR2 (germline): MNHNS, SASEGT.